A selection of T cell receptor beta chains follows, all from one sample in a study of cytomegalovirus exposure and HLA in healthy donors. Clones were sequenced by immunoSEQ multiplex PCR, and TCRdb holds only the in-frame ones, with some missing. The sample has some 250,000 clones, roughly 87% seen once. Material: PBMCs. Source of these receptors: a woman aged 40 to 55 in good health and CMV-seropositive. Each CDR3 is given with its conserved first and last residue. A D gene is named only where the DNA matches it firmly. Only some rows state a clone size, as once, few, many or a class for expanded clones.

>TRBJ1-1|once|TRBV7-9|-
TGTGCCAGCAGCCCCACCCGCAGGGACACTGAAGCTTTCTTT
CASSPTRRDTEAFF
>TRBJ2-3|-|TRBV30|TRBD2
TGTGCCTGGGGTAGCGGGGGAACAGATACGCAGTATTTT
CAWGSGGTDTQYF
>TRBJ1-2|once|TRBV9|-
TGTGCCAGCAGCCCGACGGACTTACTCAACTATGGCTACACCTTC
CASSPTDLLNYGYTF
>TRBJ2-7|many|TRBV10-3|TRBD2
TGTGCCATCGGTCCTAGCGGGGCCGAGCAGTACTTC
CAIGPSGAEQYF
>TRBJ2-5|-|TRBV11-2|TRBD2
TGTGCCAGCAGCTACGGGACTAGCGGGAGTGCGGGGACCCAGTACTTC
CASSYGTSGSAGTQYF
>TRBJ2-4|-|TRBV19|-
TGTGCCAGTAGTATGAGGGGGGCCAAAAACATTCAGTACTTC
CASSMRGAKNIQYF
>TRBJ2-2|-|TRBV6-5|-
TGTGCCAGCAGCCCCCAAGGGGGGAACACCGGGGAGCTGTTTTTT
CASSPQGGNTGELFF
>TRBJ1-5|-|TRBV14|-
TGTGCCAGCAGCCAAGGACTCAATCAGCCCCAGCATTTT
CASSQGLNQPQHF
>TRBJ1-3|-|TRBV11-2|-
TGTGCCAGCAGCTTACCACTTGACACCATATATTTT
CASSLPLDTIYF
>TRBJ1-1|few|TRBV13|-
TGTGCCAGCAGCCCCCAGATGAACACTGAAGCTTTCTTT
CASSPQMNTEAFF
>TRBJ1-5|-|TRBV6-5|-
TGTGCCAGCAGTTACTCGGCAGGGAGCAATCAGCCCCAGCATTTT
CASSYSAGSNQPQHF
>TRBJ2-7|-|TRBV7-8|-
TGTGCCAGCAGCTTACGTGTGGCGCGGGACCTCTCCTACGAGCAGTACTTC
CASSLRVARDLSYEQYF
>TRBJ2-3|-|TRBV7-7|TRBD1
TGTGCCAGCAGCTTAAAACGCTTAGGACAGGGGGACCGAGATACGCAGTATTTT
CASSLKRLGQGDRDTQYF
>TRBJ1-2|-|TRBV7-9|-
TGTGCCAGCAGCCAAGACAGCTATGGCTACACCTTC
CASSQDSYGYTF
>TRBJ1-4|-|TRBV9|-
TGTGCCAGCAGCCTAACTGGACGGGGTAATGAAAAACTGTTTTTT
CASSLTGRGNEKLFF
>TRBJ2-2|-|TRBV4-3|-
TGCGCCAGCAGCCAAGACGGGACACTCACCGGGGAGCTGTTTTTT
CASSQDGTLTGELFF
>TRBJ1-4|-|TRBV7-9|-
TGTGCCAGCAGCTCCGGGGGGGGTCGGGAAAAACTGTTTTTT
CASSSGGGREKLFF
>TRBJ1-2|-|TRBV6-5|TRBD1
TGTGCCAGCACTCGACAGGGGGCGGAAGGCTACACCTTC
CASTRQGAEGYTF
>TRBJ1-5|-|TRBV2|-
TGTGCCAGCAGTGACAGAGGCAACAATCAGCCCCAGCATTTT
CASSDRGNNQPQHF
>TRBJ2-7|-|TRBV9|TRBD1
TGTGCCAGCAGCCCTCAGACAGGGTTCGAGCAGTACTTC
CASSPQTGFEQYF
>TRBJ2-7|-|TRBV4-1|-
TGCGCCAGCAGCCAAGTTGGGGCTTCCTACGAGCAGTACTTC
CASSQVGASYEQYF
>TRBJ2-3|-|TRBV10-1|TRBD2
TGCGCCAGCAGTCTAGCGGGAGGGGATACGCAGTATTTT
CASSLAGGDTQYF
>TRBJ1-2|-|TRBV30|-
TGTGCCTGGAGTGTAAGACAGTTCTATGGCTACACCTTC
CAWSVRQFYGYTF
>TRBJ2-7|-|TRBV19|-
TGTGCCAGTAGTATAAGTGCAGTCACCGAGCAGTACTTC
CASSISAVTEQYF
>TRBJ1-5|-|TRBV2|-
TGTGCCAGCAGTGACAATGGGGGGAACAATCAGCCCCAGCATTTT
CASSDNGGNNQPQHF
>TRBJ2-3|-|TRBV29-1|TRBD2
TGCAGCGTTAACGGGAGGGCTAGCACAGATACGCAGTATTTT
CSVNGRASTDTQYF
>TRBJ2-1|-|TRBV5-4|-
TGTGCCAGCCATCGAGGGCAGGAATACAATGAGCAGTTCTTC
CASHRGQEYNEQFF
>TRBJ1-1|-|TRBV7-2|-
TGTGCCAGCAGCTTTGGGGCAACTGAAGCTTTCTTT
CASSFGATEAFF
>TRBJ2-5|-|TRBV30|-
TGTGCCTGGGGGGCTGGAGGGGAGACCCAGTACTTC
CAWGAGGETQYF
>TRBJ2-7|-|TRBV6-6|TRBD2
TGTGCCAGCAGTTATAGCGGGAGCGATTCCCCCTACGAGCAGTACTTC
CASSYSGSDSPYEQYF
>TRBJ2-7|-|TRBV7-3|-
TGTGCCAGCAGCTTATCCTCCCCCTACGAGCAGTACTTC
CASSLSSPYEQYF
>TRBJ1-1|-|TRBV9|TRBD1
TGTGCCAGCAGCGTAGTAGCAGGGGGGAACACTGAAGCTTTCTTT
CASSVVAGGNTEAFF
>TRBJ1-3|-|TRBV6-1|TRBD1
TGTGCCAGCGGGGACAGGGTCGAAACCATATATTTT
CASGDRVETIYF
>TRBJ2-4|-|TRBV5-1|TRBD2
TGCGCCAGCAGCCCCCGGCGGGAGGGGGCCAAAAACATTCAGTACTTC
CASSPRREGAKNIQYF
>TRBJ2-7|-|TRBV7-8|TRBD1
TGTGCCAGCAGCCCGGGACAGTTCTACGAGCAGTACTTC
CASSPGQFYEQYF
>TRBJ2-3|once|TRBV5-8|-
TGTGCCAGCAGCTTGGCCTCAACCCCGGGAGACGTAGCAGATACGCAGTATTTT
CASSLASTPGDVADTQYF
>TRBJ2-3|few|TRBV5-3|-
TGTGCCAGAAGCTTGTACACAGGAGTTGGAGATACGCAGTATTTT
CARSLYTGVGDTQYF
>TRBJ1-1|-|TRBV7-9|-
TGTTCCAGCAGCCTTCGTGGGGGGGAAGCTTTCTTT
CSSSLRGGEAFF
>TRBJ1-6|-|TRBV6-5|TRBD1
TGTGCCAGCAGTTACTCAGGGGGCAATTCACCCCTCCACTTT
CASSYSGGNSPLHF
>TRBJ1-2|once|TRBV29-1|-
TGCAGCGTTCCCACCACAGGGATCTATGGCTACACCTTC
CSVPTTGIYGYTF
>TRBJ2-7|-|TRBV7-2|-
TGTGCCAGCAGCTCACAGGGTGGCGGAGGTTGGGAGCAGTACTTC
CASSSQGGGGWEQYF
>TRBJ1-1|-|TRBV9|TRBD1
TGTGCCAGCAGCGTCGGGACAGGGGGCACTGAAGCTTTCTTT
CASSVGTGGTEAFF
>TRBJ1-5|few|TRBV28|-
TGTGCCAGCTTTAGCAGCAATCAGCCCCAGCATTTT
CASFSSNQPQHF
>TRBJ2-5|-|TRBV7-3|-
TGTGCCAGCAGCTCCGTCGAGGCAGAGACCCAGTACTTC
CASSSVEAETQYF
>TRBJ1-2|-|TRBV30|TRBD1
TGTGCCTGGGCGTCTTACGGGACAGGGGAAGATGGCTACACCTTC
CAWASYGTGEDGYTF
>TRBJ1-1|-|TRBV5-4|-
TGTGCCAGCAGCTTGACGCTCGGGGGGGGGAACACTGAAGCTTTCTTT
CASSLTLGGGNTEAFF
>TRBJ1-2|-|TRBV9|-
TGTGCCAGCTCCGGCTATGGCTACACCTTC
CASSGYGYTF
>TRBJ2-5|-|TRBV11-2|TRBD1
TGTGCCAGCAACGCAGGGGGCGCAGACCAAGAGACCCAGTACTTC
CASNAGGADQETQYF
>TRBJ2-4|-|TRBV7-8|TRBD1
TGTGCCAGCAGCTTAAGACAGGGGGGGGCCAAAAACATTCAGTACTTC
CASSLRQGGAKNIQYF
>TRBJ2-7|-|TRBV4-3|TRBD2
TGCGCCAGCAGCCAAGATCAGGTAGCGGGGGACTACGAGCAGTACTTC
CASSQDQVAGDYEQYF
>TRBJ2-7|-|TRBV11-2|TRBD2
TGTGCCAGCAGCTTCGCCGGGACTAGCGGGCGAGGAGAGCAGTACTTC
CASSFAGTSGRGEQYF
>TRBJ1-2|-|TRBV19|-
TGTGCCAGTAGTATGCTTTCTGGCAGGGCCGGCTATGGCTACACCTTC
CASSMLSGRAGYGYTF
>TRBJ2-1|-|TRBV7-9|-
TGTGCCAGCAGCTTAAGGGGGGGGCAGTTCTTC
CASSLRGGQFF
>TRBJ1-4|-|TRBV5-1|-
TGCGCCAGCAGCTTGGAGGGCCAGGGAGGTGAAAAACTGTTTTTT
CASSLEGQGGEKLFF
>TRBJ1-2|-|TRBV14|-
TGTGCCAGCAGCCAAGTCGGGCGGGTGAAAGACTATGGCTACACCTTC
CASSQVGRVKDYGYTF
>TRBJ1-5|-|TRBV7-8|TRBD1
TGTGCCAGCAGCTACATTGGACAGGGAGGTCAGCCCCAGCATTTT
CASSYIGQGGQPQHF
>TRBJ1-3|-|TRBV29-1|-
TGCAGCGGAGGGACTTCTGGAAACACCATATATTTT
CSGGTSGNTIYF
>TRBJ2-7|-|TRBV19|-
TGTGCCAGTAGTGAACTCGGGACAAGGGAGTACGAGCAGTACTTC
CASSELGTREYEQYF
>TRBJ2-5|once|TRBV2|TRBD2
TGTGCCAGCGGCCGCGGGGGGGCGCAAGAGACCCAGTACTTC
CASGRGGAQETQYF